Following are 10 T cell receptor beta chains from one sample sequenced in a study of blood T cells in healthy people across ages. Next came a second PCR, run for about 6 to 12 cycles, which used a sample-barcoded 5' primer along with a J-beta primer mix. TCRdb re-called the 5' RACE reads with MiXCR, one entry per CDR3 protein. The sample lists 1.5 million to 2 million distinct CDR3 sequences, about 50% seen once, with over 2% in the top ten. Material: blood. These receptors originate from a woman in her thirties or forties in good health.

This clonotype was seen a few times. The V and J genes are TRBV7-2 and TRBJ2-3; no clear D gene. With 4 bases removed from V and 2 bases from J, the gap between germline ends came to 7 bases. Germline CDR1 reads SGHTA; CDR2 reads FQGNSA. The CDR3 spans 13 residues. CDR3 nucleotide sequence: TGTGCCAGCAGCTCCACAGACACAGATACGCAGTATTTT. The encoded protein is CASSSTDTDTQYF. Full variable domain (remainder filled in from reference TRBV7-2 and TRBJ2-3): GAGVSQSPSNKVTEKGKDVELRCDPISGHTALYWYRQSLGQGLEFLIYFQGNSAPDKSGLPSDRFSAERTGGSVSTLTIQRTQQEDSAVYLCASSSTDTDTQYFGPGTRLTVL.

The DNA of the CDR3 is TGTGCCAGCAGCTTTTGGGGTGTGGATGAGCAGTTCTTC. This gives the protein CASSFWGVDEQFF. V and J are TRBV7-9 and TRBJ2-1; no reliable D call. CDR3 length equals 13 residues. Trimming pared 3 bases from V and 8 bases from J, leaving 11 bases between. Germline loops: CDR1 SEHNR, CDR2 FQNEAQ (reference sequence).

V gene TRBV20-1 combines with J gene TRBJ1-2, with 9 bases matching TRBD1. This CDR3 has 13 residues. CDR1 is DFQATT, CDR2 SNEGSKA, per germline (reference sequence). Unmatched junction bases numbered 7, after V lost 4 bases and J lost 7 bases. CDR3 amino acids: CSAIRTGAGGYTF. DNA for the CDR3: TGCAGTGCTATTAGGACAGGGGCGGGTGGCTACACCTTC.

This chain links TRBV7-9 with TRBJ2-1; D might be TRBD2 (6 bases). This CDR3 region has 16 residues. The germline V and J ends were trimmed by 4 bases and 3 bases, with 16 bases remaining between them. Germline CDR1 and CDR2: SEHNR and FQNEAQ (reference sequence). The CDR3 DNA reads TGTGCCAGCAGCTCGCTGCGGGGTGAGCGCTACAATGAGCAGTTCTTC. This codes for CASSSLRGERYNEQFF.

The chain is built from TRBV6-2 or TRBV6-3 and TRBJ2-5; D may match TRBD1 or TRBD2 (7 bases each). Germline V gives CDR1 MNHEY, CDR2 SVGEGT. Trimming cost V 5 bases and J 5 bases, with 21 bases left between them. The CDR3 spans 16 residues. The CDR3 DNA reads as TGTGCCAGCAGTAGGGGGGAGGGGACAGCCGAGGAGACCCAGTACTTC. Protein: CASSRGEGTAEETQYF.

The chain employs TRBV6-5 and TRBJ2-7; TRBD1 matches 7 bases. CDR1 is MNHEY, CDR2 SVGAGI, per germline. V lost 2 bases, J lost 0 bases, and 4 bases stayed unmatched. The length of the CDR3 is 15 residues. The CDR3 is CASSYTGDSSYEQYF. CDR3 DNA: TGTGCCAGCAGTTACACCGGGGACAGCTCCTACGAGCAGTACTTC.

This rearrangement joins TRBV18 to TRBJ2-3; a possible D gene is TRBD1 (7 bases). Germline V gene lookup returns CDR1 KGHSH and CDR2 LQKENI. Trimming removed 1 base from V and 0 bases from J, with 14 bases in between. The length of the CDR3 is 17 residues. CDR3 amino acids: CASSPQQGGPSTDTQYF. DNA of the CDR3: TGTGCCAGCTCACCACAGCAGGGGGGACCTAGCACAGATACGCAGTATTTT.

The chain employs TRBV10-3 and TRBJ2-5, with 12 bases aligning to TRBD1. CDR1 ENHRY and CDR2 SYGVKD come from the germline V gene. V lost 4 bases, J lost 4 bases, and 4 bases stayed unmatched. The CDR3 covers 15 residues. CDR3 region: CAISVRDRGLETQYF. CDR3 coding DNA: TGTGCCATCAGTGTGAGGGACAGGGGGCTAGAGACCCAGTACTTC.

CDR3 protein: CASRARPNEQFF. In DNA, the CDR3 is TGTGCCAGCAGAGCCCGACCCAATGAGCAGTTCTTC. This chain links TRBV12-3 or TRBV12-4 with TRBJ2-1, with no clear D. V was trimmed by 6 bases and J by 6 bases, leaving 9 bases between them. This CDR3 is built from 12 residues.

V is TRBV5-1 and J is TRBJ2-7; no clear D gene. Germline V CDR1 and CDR2: SGHRS, YFSETQ. The V end was cut by 0 bases, the J end by 4 bases, with 11 bases between. This CDR3 has 14 amino acids. CDR3 protein: CASSLGPVEYEQYF. DNA for the CDR3: TGCGCCAGCAGCTTGGGCCCAGTAGAATACGAGCAGTACTTC.